This paragraph reports one T cell receptor beta chain. The antigen it recognizes is unknown. There are no base qualities to consult, and no much larger clone falls within one base. These data come from a study of blood T cell repertoires in COVID-19 (dated by TCRdb to about 2020). Regarding the study in general: Collaborator samples came from the United States, Italy and Spain and covered acute and convalescent phases of COVID-19. Subjects who had been exposed to COVID-19, were actively infected with it, or had recovered from it provided the deeply sampled blood TCRbeta repertoires that made up the dataset. The material from the prospective study consisted of cDNA or gDNA derived from T cells, B-cell-depleted T cells, or PBMCs. The samples were drawn from the first 160 participants of the ongoing ImmuneRACE study and from some 1,300 subjects provided by 6 global collaborators. The repertoires were made available in a free public database intended to serve as a resource for research on the immune response to SARS-CoV-2. The sample metadata nearly always contained a de-identified subject ID, COVID-19 status, age in years and sex. Where HLA class I and class II types were available, the types were taken from metadata supplied by the sample provider, not from assay-based typing. The full study reports these points: The quantity of clinical and demographic metadata differed by source and by participant and was supplied without curation.

TCRbeta CDR3 regions were amplified from genomic DNA by means of the immunoSEQ Assay, a bias-controlled multiplex PCR. As for the authors' bioinformatics: Within the assay, amplification of reference gene primers was used to estimate how many nucleated cells each sample contained. To quantify the absolute abundance of each unique TCRbeta CDR3 rearrangement, sequence reads were collapsed and filtered. For each sample, productive Simpson clonality was calculated by taking the square root of Simpson's diversity index across productive rearrangements. TCRdb obtained this table from immuneACCESS and retained in-frame rearrangements with V and J assigned. These tables miss some clones; where compared with another copy, unresolved V genes account for less than half of the shortfall, and the remainder is unexplained. Clone size and V and J calls were adopted from that table, with D and trimming inferred from the DNA. In all, the sample holds 240,000 or so clones, and roughly 79% of those were seen once. Clones ranked in the top ten supply roughly 7.4% of the sample.

At one collaborating source in Seattle, patients were enrolled during active infection and were followed longitudinally through the course of disease. Collaborating institutions collected whole blood in K2EDTA tubes following their own protocols. For TCRbeta analysis, collaborators shipped samples as frozen whole blood, isolated PBMCs, or DNA extracted from either of those sample types. The clonotype comes from an elderly woman with COVID-19, enrolled during active disease. The sample taken for sequencing was peripheral blood.

This receptor carries the CDR3 CASSPPSTYSNQPQHF. At the DNA level, the sequence is TGTGCCAGCAGTCCTCCCTCTACTTATAGCAATCAGCCCCAGCATTTT. Here the chain combines TRBV6-6 and TRBJ1-5, with the D gene too uncertain to name. From a lookup of the germline V gene (reference sequence), CDR1 and CDR2 are MNHNY and SVGAGI. The junction carries 14 bases between V and J, which are trimmed by 5 bases and 0 bases respectively. The CDR3 covers 16 residues, taking in both the cysteine and the phenylalanine. The DNA shown is the 48-base CDR3, in frame from base 1.